These 18 T cell receptor beta chains were sequenced from one sample in a study of technical replicates of blood from several donors. Repertoires were generated with immunoSEQ multiplex PCR, while TCRdb's copy carries only in-frame clones and drops some. Of tens of thousands of clones in the sample, 90% to 95% were seen once. Sequencing was performed on T cells isolated from PBMCs. Receptors originate from a human donor in good health.

This clone came up a few times. The chain carries TRBV2 and TRBJ1-6; tentatively, D is TRBD1 (6 bases). Germline values: CDR1 SNHLY, CDR2 FYNNEI. This CDR3 has 13 residues. V shed 11 bases and J shed 7 bases, with 15 bases lying between them. CDR3 in DNA: TGTGCCTCCTACAGGGAAACCAATTCACCCCTCCACTTT. Protein product: CASYRETNSPLHF.

The V gene is TRBV27, the J gene TRBJ2-7; 12 nucleotides match TRBD1. V lost 3 bases to trimming and J lost 3 bases; unmatched junction nucleotides: 3. The germline V gene encodes CDR1 MNHEY and CDR2 SMNVEV (reference sequence). This CDR3 contains 15 residues. The CDR3 reads CASSLGTGGGYEQYF. In DNA form, the CDR3 reads TGTGCCAGCAGTTTGGGGACAGGGGGCGGCTACGAGCAGTACTTC.

This clone was recorded once. This chain uses TRBV25-1 with TRBJ2-7; 10 bases line up with TRBD2. The CDR3 has 18 amino acids. Germline-derived CDR1 and CDR2 are MGHDK and SYGVNS. Trimming removed 2 bases from V and 0 bases from J; junction bases left unmatched: 10. The DNA for the CDR3 is TGTGCCAGCAGTGAAGTAGCGGGAGGCCCCATATCCTCCTACGAGCAGTACTTC. Translating it yields CASSEVAGGPISSYEQYF.

The rearrangement joins TRBV11-2 to TRBJ2-5, with D perhaps matching TRBD2 (6 bases). The V and J ends lost 1 base and 1 base respectively, with 13 bases between them. The CDR3 is made up of 16 amino acids. The germline CDR1 and CDR2 sequences are SGHAT and FQNNGV. The CDR3 sequence: CASSLGDWGTQETQYF. CDR3 in DNA: TGTGCCAGCAGCTTAGGGGACTGGGGGACCCAAGAGACCCAGTACTTC.

The V gene is TRBV6-1, the J gene TRBJ1-4; 9 positions match TRBD1. V was clipped by 6 bases and J by 7 bases; unmatched bases: 3. The CDR3 runs to 13 residues. Germline loops: CDR1 MNHNS, CDR2 SASEGT. DNA of the CDR3: TGTGCCAGCAGCAGGGACAGGGTTGAAAAACTGTTTTTT. Amino acid sequence: CASSRDRVEKLFF.

This chain connects TRBV11-2 to TRBJ1-5, with D maybe TRBD1 (5 bases). Trimming left V 0 bases short and J 7 bases short, with 13 bases between. This CDR3 region has 15 residues. Per germline, CDR1 SGHAT and CDR2 FQNNGV. The CDR3 protein is CASSLDTGGSQPQHF. CDR3 DNA sequence: TGTGCCAGCAGCTTAGACACCGGGGGAAGCCAGCCCCAGCATTTT.

The rearrangement uses TRBV7-9 and TRBJ2-7, with D uncertain. Trimming removed 3 bases at V and 1 base at J, with 13 bases between. The germline CDR1 and CDR2 sequences are SEHNR and FQNEAQ (reference sequence). The CDR3 is 15 residues long. The CDR3 coding sequence is TGTGCCAGCAGCTTCCCTCCACGGGTTTCCTACGAGCAGTACTTC. It encodes CASSFPPRVSYEQYF.

The V call is TRBV14, the J call TRBJ2-1, with D possibly matching TRBD2 (6 bases). This CDR3 is built from 13 residues. Germline V CDR1 and CDR2: SGHDN, FVKESK. Trimming left V 0 bases short and J 10 bases short, with 10 bases between. As DNA, the CDR3 is TGTGCCAGCAGCCAAGATGGCCTAGCGGAGCAGTTCTTC. It is translated as CASSQDGLAEQFF.

The chain links TRBV5-1 to TRBJ1-1; D is perhaps TRBD1 (6 bases). Germline lookup yields CDR1 SGHRS and CDR2 YFSETQ. The CDR3 length is 14 residues. Trimming left V 0 bases short and J 11 bases short, with 17 bases between. The DNA of the CDR3 is TGCGCCAGCAGCTTGGGGGTAGTCCAGGGGTGGGCTTTCTTT. It specifies CASSLGVVQGWAFF.

This chain links TRBV5-5 with TRBJ1-5; no definite D call. Germline V CDR1 and CDR2: SGHKS, YYEKEE (reference sequence). V lost 4 bases, J lost 0 bases, and 23 bases lay in between. CDR3 size: 19 residues. This CDR3 reads CASSRYERRTGYSNQPQHF. The CDR3 DNA reads as TGTGCCAGCAGCCGATACGAGAGGAGGACGGGATATAGCAATCAGCCCCAGCATTTT.

The rearrangement joins TRBV30 to TRBJ1-6, with unresolved D. This CDR3 contains 14 residues. V was shortened by 8 bases and J by 6 bases, with 17 bases between the two germline ends. From germline, CDR1 is GTSNPN and CDR2 SVGIG (reference sequence). The CDR3 nucleotides read TGTGCCCTGGAGGTACTTGGGGTTAATTCACCCCTCCACTTT. This sequence encodes CALEVLGVNSPLHF.

This clone has just one count. The chain uses TRBV6-5 and TRBJ2-7, with 7 bases fitting TRBD1. Trimming removed 2 bases from V and 3 bases from J; junction bases left unmatched: 4. The germline CDR1 and CDR2 sequences are MNHEY and SVGAGI. There are 14 residues in the CDR3. In DNA form, the CDR3 reads TGTGCCAGCAGTTACGGGACAGACCTCTACGAGCAGTACTTC. It is translated as CASSYGTDLYEQYF.

The gene calls are TRBV6-5 and TRBJ1-2; TRBD1 matches 7 bases. With V trimmed by 4 bases and J by 4 bases, 3 bases remained unmatched. The CDR3 contains 13 residues. Looked up from germline, CDR1 is MNHEY and CDR2 is SVGAGI. The CDR3, as DNA: TGTGCCAGCAGTTTCGGACAGGTCTATGGCTACACCTTC. Its protein is CASSFGQVYGYTF.

This sequence joins TRBV25-1 and TRBJ1-1; 9 nucleotides align to TRBD1. Trimming at V came to 5 bases and at J to 6 bases, leaving 7 bases not matched to a gene. The CDR3 is 14 amino acids. Per the germline V gene, CDR1 is MGHDK and CDR2 is SYGVNS. In nucleotides, the CDR3 is TGTGCCAGCAGTAGGACAGGGGCCCATCCTGAAGCTTTCTTT. Translating gives CASSRTGAHPEAFF.

This clone was seen a single time. The J gene is TRBJ1-1, the V gene TRBV29-1; D is undetermined. The CDR3 is 12 amino acids. Germline loops: CDR1 SQVTM, CDR2 ANQGSEA. The V and J ends lost 3 bases and 0 bases respectively, with 5 bases between them. The CDR3: CSVDDMNTEAFF. DNA of the CDR3: TGCAGCGTTGACGACATGAACACTGAAGCTTTCTTT.

The chain recombines TRBV30 with TRBJ2-7; maybe TRBD2 (5 bases). Looked up from germline, CDR1 is GTSNPN and CDR2 is SVGIG (reference sequence). V lost 0 bases to trimming and J lost 6 bases, with 15 bases between them. The CDR3 sequence is 14 residues long. CDR3 coding DNA: TGTGCCTGGAGTGTATCCAGACCCCGGGGCGAGCAGTACTTC. Protein sequence: CAWSVSRPRGEQYF.

This clone was seen a single time. The V and J genes are TRBV7-9 and TRBJ1-1; tentatively, D is TRBD1 (6 bases). Trimming took 4 bases from V and 0 from J, leaving 12 bases between them. The CDR3 sequence is 15 residues long. Germline values: CDR1 SEHNR, CDR2 FQNEAQ (reference sequence). The CDR3 spells CASSSNRDMNTEAFF. DNA for the CDR3: TGTGCCAGCAGCTCCAACAGGGACATGAACACTGAAGCTTTCTTT.

The chain employs TRBV7-6 and TRBJ1-3; 7 bases are a match to TRBD1. Trimming removed 5 bases from V and 0 bases from J; junction bases left unmatched: 7. From germline, CDR1 is SGHVS and CDR2 FNYEAQ. The CDR3 is 16 amino acids. CDR3 sequence (DNA): TGTGCCAGCAGCCAAGACAGGGTAGGCTCTGGAAACACCATATATTTT. Amino acid sequence: CASSQDRVGSGNTIYF.